These 22 T cell receptor beta chains originate from one sample sequenced in a study of blood T cell repertoires in COVID-19. Here immunoSEQ multiplex PCR was the method, and the copy in TCRdb shows in-frame clones only, minus some. The data contain approximately 170,000 clones, roughly 80% of them singletons. The source material was PBMCs or T cells enriched from blood (not recorded which). The receptors derive from a man aged 50-59 years who had recovered from COVID-19.

This clone was picked up one time. The chain carries TRBV5-6 and TRBJ1-5; weak D call: TRBD1 (6 bases). The germline V and J ends were trimmed by 3 bases and 6 bases, with 13 bases remaining between them. The V gene's germline CDR1 is SGHDT and CDR2 YYEEEE. The CDR3 sequence is 14 residues long. This CDR3 is CASSSQGRVQPQHF. DNA for the CDR3: TGTGCCAGCAGCTCGCAGGGGCGGGTTCAGCCCCAGCATTTT.

J is TRBJ2-1 and V is TRBV2; the match to TRBD2 covers 9 bases. CDR1 is SNHLY and CDR2 is FYNNEI in the germline V gene. J was trimmed by 4 bases and V by 2 bases; bases with no gene match: 3. The CDR3 sequence is 15 residues long. The CDR3 DNA reads as TGTGCCAGCAGTGAAAGAGCGGGGGGATACAATGAGCAGTTCTTC. Translating it yields CASSERAGGYNEQFF.

The chain recombines TRBV11-2 with TRBJ2-7, with TRBD1 matching over 8 bases. This CDR3 region has 15 residues. Germline V gene lookup returns CDR1 SGHAT and CDR2 FQNNGV. V dropped 5 bases and J dropped 1; count of bases not matched to a gene: 7. The CDR3 bases are TGTGCCAGCAGCCCCTACAGACAGGGGTCCTACGAGCAGTACTTC. This codes for CASSPYRQGSYEQYF.

The chain couples TRBV7-2 to TRBJ1-6; D might be TRBD1 (5 bases). Trimming removed 5 bases from V and 7 bases from J, with 15 bases in between. Germline V gene data show CDR1 as SGHTA and CDR2 as FQGNSA. This CDR3 comprises 15 residues. DNA of the CDR3: TGTGCCAGCAGCACCGTGACTGGGGGGAATTCACCCCTCCACTTT. Encoded protein: CASSTVTGGNSPLHF.

The rearrangement joins TRBV10-2 to TRBJ2-7; 9 nucleotides agree with TRBD1. The CDR3 spans 15 residues. Trimming cost V 0 bases and J 6 bases; bases outside gene matches: 6. Germline-derived CDR1 and CDR2 are WSHSY and SAAADI. The CDR3 loop is CASSESRQGVPEQYF. The CDR3 bases are TGCGCCAGCAGTGAGTCACGACAGGGGGTCCCCGAGCAGTACTTC.

The chain couples TRBV7-9 to TRBJ1-6; possibly TRBD1 for D (6 bases). V was trimmed by 3 bases and J by 7 bases, leaving 13 bases between them. Germline values: CDR1 SEHNR, CDR2 FQNEAQ (reference sequence). The CDR3 spans 15 residues. The CDR3 loop reads CASSLGGPENSPLHF. The CDR3 bases are TGTGCCAGCAGCTTGGGGGGGCCTGAAAATTCACCCCTCCACTTT.

This clone was observed a few times. V gene TRBV11-1 combines with J gene TRBJ1-1; 7 bases line up with TRBD1. This CDR3 comprises 14 residues. J gave up 1 base and V 5 bases, and 4 bases lay outside the gene matches. Germline V gives CDR1 SGHAT, CDR2 FQDESV (reference sequence). CDR3 sequence reads: CASSPRDRNTEAFF. In DNA form, the CDR3 reads TGTGCCAGCAGCCCCCGGGACAGGAACACTGAAGCTTTCTTT.

This clone was seen a single time. The junction departs from the called germline gene at one end, perhaps through a read error. V usage is TRBV7-2 and J usage is TRBJ2-3, with a possible D match to TRBD1 (5 bases). The CDR3 has 16 residues. CDR1 is SGHTA and CDR2 is FQGNSA in the germline V gene. CDR3 in amino acids: CASRLDSYLSTDTQYF. The CDR3 coding sequence is TGTGCCAGCAGATTAGACAGCTATCTTAGCACAGATACGCAGTATTTT.

V is TRBV15 and J is TRBJ1-4, with TRBD1 identical over 7 bases. Unmatched junction bases numbered 10, after V lost 5 bases and J lost 4 bases. This CDR3 region has 16 residues. Germline V gene data show CDR1 as LNHNV and CDR2 as YYDKDF (reference sequence). CDR3 DNA sequence: TGTGCCACCAGCCCGGAGCAGGGACAGTATAATGAAAAACTGTTTTTT. Residues: CATSPEQGQYNEKLFF.

About this clone itself: This specimen includes other DNA sequences encoding the same CDR3. This chain links TRBV5-1 with TRBJ2-3; tentatively, D is TRBD2 (5 bases). Per the germline V gene, CDR1 is SGHRS and CDR2 is YFSETQ. This CDR3 is 13 amino acids long. V lost 0 bases and J 3 bases, leaving 5 bases between the germline ends. In nucleotides, the CDR3 is TGCGCCAGCAGCTTGGCGGGAACAGATACGCAGTATTTT. Encoded protein: CASSLAGTDTQYF. The entire variable domain, with the rest obtained from reference TRBV5-1 and TRBJ2-3, is as follows: KAGVTQTPRYLIKTRGQQVTLSCSPISGHRSVSWYQQTPGQGLQFLFEYFSETQRNKGNFPGRFSGRQFSNSRSEMNVSTLELGDSALYLCASSLAGTDTQYFGPGTRLTVL.

V is TRBV7-8 and J is TRBJ2-5; possibly TRBD2 for D (5 bases). V gave up 5 bases and J gave up 1 base, with 11 bases separating them. The CDR3 is made up of 14 amino acids. In germline, CDR1 is SGHVS, CDR2 FQNEAQ. This CDR3 reads CASSQPGFQETQYF. CDR3 nucleotide sequence: TGTGCCAGCAGCCAACCGGGATTCCAAGAGACCCAGTACTTC.

The rearrangement uses TRBV9 and TRBJ2-3; D is undetermined. Trimming took 7 bases from V and 2 from J, leaving 8 bases between them. The CDR3 extends over 12 amino acids. Per the germline V gene, CDR1 is SGDLS and CDR2 is YYNGEE. The CDR3 DNA reads TGTGCCAGCGGCCTCGACACAGATACGCAGTATTTT. Its translation is CASGLDTDTQYF.

The rearrangement links TRBV11-3 to TRBJ2-3, with D possibly TRBD2 on 7 matching bases. CDR1 is SGHNT, CDR2 YENEEA, per germline. This CDR3 is 15 amino acids long. Trimming removed 6 bases from V and 2 bases from J, with 15 bases in between. The CDR3 loop reads CASSPRGGPTDTQYF. The CDR3 DNA sequence: TGTGCCAGCAGTCCAAGGGGGGGGCCCACAGATACGCAGTATTTT.

This chain connects TRBV3-1 (or the pseudogene TRBV3-2) to TRBJ2-7; 8 positions agree with TRBD2. The CDR3 length is 14 residues. Germline CDR1 is LGHDT and CDR2 is YNNKEL (reference sequence). J gave up 2 bases and V 5 bases, and 5 bases lay outside the gene matches. The CDR3 DNA reads TGTGCCAGCAGCTACTCTAGCGGGCCCTACGAGCAGTACTTC. Protein product: CASSYSSGPYEQYF.

Only a few counts were recorded for this clone. The genes are TRBV14 and TRBJ1-2; no definite D call. CDR3 length: 12 residues. Germline CDR1 is SGHDN and CDR2 is FVKESK. With 3 bases removed from V and 3 bases from J, the gap between germline ends came to 5 bases. DNA for the CDR3: TGTGCCAGCAGCCAGGCCTACTATGGCTACACCTTC. Its protein product is CASSQAYYGYTF.

The chain is built from TRBV29-1 and TRBJ1-2; D unresolved. Germline CDR1 is SQVTM and CDR2 is ANQGSEA. V was trimmed by 5 bases and J by 2 bases, leaving 12 bases between them. The CDR3 runs 13 residues. CDR3: CSVPTQENYGYTF. CDR3 nucleotide sequence: TGCAGCGTTCCCACCCAGGAAAACTATGGCTACACCTTC.

The rearrangement joins TRBV24-1 to TRBJ1-2; 8 bases line up with TRBD1. Trimming removed 3 bases from V and 0 bases from J; junction bases left unmatched: 5. Germline CDR1 reads KGHDR; CDR2 reads SFDVKD. The CDR3 is 16 amino acids. This chain's CDR3 is CATSDRTGTANYGYTF. The CDR3 nucleotides read TGTGCCACCAGTGATCGGACAGGGACAGCTAACTATGGCTACACCTTC.

In regard to this clone: In the same sample, other DNA sequences code for this CDR3. V usage is TRBV18 and J usage is TRBJ1-5; D may be TRBD1 (6 bases). Per the germline V gene, CDR1 is KGHSH and CDR2 is LQKENI. V was clipped by 6 bases and J by 4 bases, with 10 bases between them. The CDR3 extends over 13 amino acids. The CDR3 nucleotides read TGTGCCAGCTCCCTCGACAGGAATCAGCCCCAGCATTTT. Amino acids: CASSLDRNQPQHF.

The chain recombines TRBV10-3 with TRBJ2-3; D gene unclear. Germline values: CDR1 ENHRY, CDR2 SYGVKD. CDR3 length equals 13 residues. Between the trimmed V and J ends, which lost 4 bases and 0 bases, there was a span of 5 bases. CDR3 DNA sequence: TGTGCCATCAGTGCGCGGAGCACAGATACGCAGTATTTT. Its translation is CAISARSTDTQYF.

This rearrangement joins TRBV6-5 to TRBJ2-7; 13 bases match TRBD2. The CDR3 loop spans 16 amino acids. The germline V gene has CDR1 MNHEY and CDR2 SVGAGI. The V segment lost 2 bases and the J segment 2 bases; nucleotides outside the gene matches: 3. The chain's CDR3 is CASSYGTSGATYEQYF. The CDR3 DNA reads TGTGCCAGCAGTTACGGGACTAGCGGGGCAACCTACGAGCAGTACTTC.

The rearrangement uses TRBV5-5 and TRBJ2-7; 7 nucleotides agree with TRBD1. Germline V gene data show CDR1 as SGHKS and CDR2 as YYEKEE (reference sequence). The V gene end was trimmed by 4 bases and the J gene end by 1 base; junction bases not matched to a gene: 2. This CDR3 is 13 amino acids long. This CDR3 reads CASSTGQSYEQYF. The CDR3 nucleotides read TGTGCCAGCAGCACGGGACAGTCCTACGAGCAGTACTTC. The full variable domain, in which reference TRBV5-5 and TRBJ2-7 provide the parts outside the CDR3, is DAGVTQSPTHLIKTRGQQVTLRCSPISGHKSVSWYQQVLGQGPQFIFQYYEKEERGRGNFPDRFSARQFPNYSSELNVNALLLGDSALYLCASSTGQSYEQYFGPGTRLTVT.

The CDR3 DNA sequence: TGTGCCATCCGACTAGCGGGGACTACCGGGGAGCTGTTTTTT. Translating gives CAIRLAGTTGELFF. This chain links TRBV10-3 with TRBJ2-2; 11 bases fit TRBD2. CDR3 length: 14 residues. The germline V gene encodes CDR1 ENHRY and CDR2 SYGVKD. Trimming cost V 8 bases and J 5 bases; bases outside gene matches: 4.